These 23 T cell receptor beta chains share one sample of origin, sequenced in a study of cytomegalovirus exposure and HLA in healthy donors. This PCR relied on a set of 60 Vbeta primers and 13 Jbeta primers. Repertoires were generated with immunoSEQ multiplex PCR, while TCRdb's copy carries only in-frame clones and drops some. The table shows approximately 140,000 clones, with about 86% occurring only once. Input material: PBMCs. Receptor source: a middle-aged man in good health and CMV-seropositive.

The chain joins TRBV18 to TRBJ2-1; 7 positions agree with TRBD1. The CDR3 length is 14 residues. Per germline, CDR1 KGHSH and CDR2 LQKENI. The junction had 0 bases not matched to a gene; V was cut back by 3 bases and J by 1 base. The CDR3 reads CASSPGQSYNEQFF. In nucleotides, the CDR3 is TGTGCCAGCTCACCGGGACAGTCCTACAATGAGCAGTTCTTC. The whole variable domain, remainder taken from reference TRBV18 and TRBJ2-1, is NAGVMQNPRHLVRRRGQEARLRCSPMKGHSHVYWYRQLPEEGLKFMVYLQKENIIDESGMPKERFSAEFPKEGPSILRIQQVVRGDSAAYFCASSPGQSYNEQFFGPGTRLTVL.

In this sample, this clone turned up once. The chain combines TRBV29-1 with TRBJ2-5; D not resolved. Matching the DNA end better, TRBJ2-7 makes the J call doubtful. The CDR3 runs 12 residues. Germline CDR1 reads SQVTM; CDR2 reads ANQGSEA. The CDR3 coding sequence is TGCAGCGTTGGACTGAGCTCCTACGAGCAGTACTTC. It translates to CSVGLSSYEQYF.

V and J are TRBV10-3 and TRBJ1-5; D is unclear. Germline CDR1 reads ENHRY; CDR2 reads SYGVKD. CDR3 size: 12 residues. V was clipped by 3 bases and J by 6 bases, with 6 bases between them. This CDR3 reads CAISEGGQPQHF. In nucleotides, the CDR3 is TGTGCCATCAGTGAAGGCGGTCAGCCCCAGCATTTT.

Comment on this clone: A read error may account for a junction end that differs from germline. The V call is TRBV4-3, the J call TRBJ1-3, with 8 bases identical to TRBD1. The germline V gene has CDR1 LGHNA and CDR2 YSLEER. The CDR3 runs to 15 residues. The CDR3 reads CASSQDRGSRNTIYF. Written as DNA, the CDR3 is TGCGCCAGCAGTCAAGACAGGGGTTCGAGAAACACCATATATTTT.

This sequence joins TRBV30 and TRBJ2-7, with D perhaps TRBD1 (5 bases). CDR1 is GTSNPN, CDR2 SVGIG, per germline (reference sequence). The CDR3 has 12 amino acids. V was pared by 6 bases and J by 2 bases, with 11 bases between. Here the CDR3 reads CACSPDTYEQYF. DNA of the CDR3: TGTGCCTGCTCCCCGGACACCTACGAGCAGTACTTC.

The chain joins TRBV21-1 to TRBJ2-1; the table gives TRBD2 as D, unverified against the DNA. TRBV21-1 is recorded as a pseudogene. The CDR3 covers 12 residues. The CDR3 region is CASRPRENEQFF. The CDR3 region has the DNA TGTGCCAGCAGACCCCGGGAGAATGAGCAGTTCTTC.

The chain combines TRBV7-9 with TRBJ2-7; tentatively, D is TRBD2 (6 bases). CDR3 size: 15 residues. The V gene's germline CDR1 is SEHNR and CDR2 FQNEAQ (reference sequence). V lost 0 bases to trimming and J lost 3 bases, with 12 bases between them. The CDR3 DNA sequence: TGTGCCAGCAGCTTAGCCCCCATGGGGGGCTACGAGCAGTACTTC. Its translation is CASSLAPMGGYEQYF. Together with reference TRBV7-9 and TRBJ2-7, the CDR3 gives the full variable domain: DTGVSQNPRHKITKRGQNVTFRCDPISEHNRLYWYRQTLGQGPEFLTYFQNEAQLEKSRLLSDRFSAERPKGSFSTLEIQRTEQGDSAMYLCASSLAPMGGYEQYFGPGTRLTVT.

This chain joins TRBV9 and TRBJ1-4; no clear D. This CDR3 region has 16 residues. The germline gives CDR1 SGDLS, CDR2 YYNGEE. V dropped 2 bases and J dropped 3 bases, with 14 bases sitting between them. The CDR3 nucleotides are TGTGCCAGCAGCGTGAGCCTAGTTCGAGCTAATGAAAAACTGTTTTTT. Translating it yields CASSVSLVRANEKLFF.

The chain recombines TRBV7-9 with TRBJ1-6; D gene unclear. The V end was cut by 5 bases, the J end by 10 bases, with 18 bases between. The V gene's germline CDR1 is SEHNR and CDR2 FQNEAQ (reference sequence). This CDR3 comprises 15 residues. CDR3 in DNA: TGTGCCAGCAGCCGAAATAACCCCACAACCTCACCCCTCCACTTT. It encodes CASSRNNPTTSPLHF.

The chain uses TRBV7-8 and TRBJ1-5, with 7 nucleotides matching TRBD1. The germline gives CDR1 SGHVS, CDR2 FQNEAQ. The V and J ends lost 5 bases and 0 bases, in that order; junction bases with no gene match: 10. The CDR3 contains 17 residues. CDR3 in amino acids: CASSQLGGSYSNQPQHF. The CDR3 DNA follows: TGTGCCAGCAGCCAATTAGGGGGCTCCTATAGCAATCAGCCCCAGCATTTT.

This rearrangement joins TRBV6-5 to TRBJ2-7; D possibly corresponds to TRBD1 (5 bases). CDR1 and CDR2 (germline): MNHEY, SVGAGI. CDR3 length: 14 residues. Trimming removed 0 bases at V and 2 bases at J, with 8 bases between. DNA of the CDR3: TGTGCCAGCAGTTACTCCTCACAGGCCTACGAGCAGTACTTC. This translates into CASSYSSQAYEQYF.

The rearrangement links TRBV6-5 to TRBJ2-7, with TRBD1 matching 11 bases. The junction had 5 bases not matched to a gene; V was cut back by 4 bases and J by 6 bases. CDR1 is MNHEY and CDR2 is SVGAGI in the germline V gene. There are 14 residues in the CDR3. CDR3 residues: CASSSRTGGLEQYF. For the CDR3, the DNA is TGTGCCAGCAGTTCCAGGACAGGGGGCCTCGAGCAGTACTTC.

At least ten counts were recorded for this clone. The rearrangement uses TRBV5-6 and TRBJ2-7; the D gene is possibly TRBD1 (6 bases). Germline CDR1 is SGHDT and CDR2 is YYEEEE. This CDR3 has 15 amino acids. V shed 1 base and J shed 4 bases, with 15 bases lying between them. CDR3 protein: CASSLLGQGQYEQYF. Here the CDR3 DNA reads TGTGCCAGCAGCTTGTTAGGTCAGGGGCAATACGAGCAGTACTTC.

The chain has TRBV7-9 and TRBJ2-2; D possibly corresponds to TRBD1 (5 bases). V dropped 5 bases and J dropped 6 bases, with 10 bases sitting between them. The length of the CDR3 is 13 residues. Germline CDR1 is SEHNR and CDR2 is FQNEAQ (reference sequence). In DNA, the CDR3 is TGTGCCAGCAGCGATAGGGGTCCCGGGGAGCTGTTTTTT. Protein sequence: CASSDRGPGELFF. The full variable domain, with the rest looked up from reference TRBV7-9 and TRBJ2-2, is DTGVSQNPRHKITKRGQNVTFRCDPISEHNRLYWYRQTLGQGPEFLTYFQNEAQLEKSRLLSDRFSAERPKGSFSTLEIQRTEQGDSAMYLCASSDRGPGELFFGEGSRLTVL.

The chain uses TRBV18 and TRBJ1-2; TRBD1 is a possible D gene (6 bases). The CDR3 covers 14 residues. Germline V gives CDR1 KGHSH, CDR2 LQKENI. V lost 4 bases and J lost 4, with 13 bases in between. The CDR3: CASSRTDSGYGYTF. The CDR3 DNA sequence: TGTGCCAGCTCACGGACAGATTCGGGCTATGGCTACACCTTC.

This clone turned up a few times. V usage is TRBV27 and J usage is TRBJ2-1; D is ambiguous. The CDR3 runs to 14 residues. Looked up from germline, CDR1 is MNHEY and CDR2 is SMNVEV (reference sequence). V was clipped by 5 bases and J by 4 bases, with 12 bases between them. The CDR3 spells CASSPLVWYNEQFF. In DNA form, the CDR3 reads TGTGCCAGCAGTCCCCTAGTATGGTACAATGAGCAGTTCTTC.

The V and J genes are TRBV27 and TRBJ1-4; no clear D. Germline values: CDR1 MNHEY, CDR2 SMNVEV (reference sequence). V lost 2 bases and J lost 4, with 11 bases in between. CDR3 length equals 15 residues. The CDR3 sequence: CASSLVAAYNEKLFF. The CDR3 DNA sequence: TGTGCCAGCAGTTTAGTCGCGGCCTATAATGAAAAACTGTTTTTT. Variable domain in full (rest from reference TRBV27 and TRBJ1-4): EAQVTQNPRYLITVTGKKLTVTCSQNMNHEYMSWYRQDPGLGLRQIYYSMNVEVTDKGDVPEGYKVSRKEKRNFPLILESPSPNQTSLYFCASSLVAAYNEKLFFGSGTQLSVL.

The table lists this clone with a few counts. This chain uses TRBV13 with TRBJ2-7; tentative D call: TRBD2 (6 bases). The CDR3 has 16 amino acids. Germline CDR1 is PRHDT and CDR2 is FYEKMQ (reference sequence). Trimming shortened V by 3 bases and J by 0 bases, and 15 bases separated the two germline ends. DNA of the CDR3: TGTGCCAGCAGCTTCGGCGGGACGGCACTCTCCTACGAGCAGTACTTC. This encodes CASSFGGTALSYEQYF.

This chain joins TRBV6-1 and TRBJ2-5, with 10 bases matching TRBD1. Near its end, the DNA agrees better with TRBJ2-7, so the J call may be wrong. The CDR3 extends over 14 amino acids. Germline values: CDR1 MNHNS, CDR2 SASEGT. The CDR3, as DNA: TGTGCCAGCCGAGAAGGACAGGGGGCCTACGAGCAGTACTTC. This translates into CASREGQGAYEQYF.

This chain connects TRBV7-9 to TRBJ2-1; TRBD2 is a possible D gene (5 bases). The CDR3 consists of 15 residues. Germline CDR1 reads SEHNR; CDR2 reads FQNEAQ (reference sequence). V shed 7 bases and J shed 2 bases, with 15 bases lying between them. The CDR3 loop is CASTPRDLTYNEQFF. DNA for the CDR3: TGTGCCAGCACGCCACGGGATCTCACCTACAATGAGCAGTTCTTC.

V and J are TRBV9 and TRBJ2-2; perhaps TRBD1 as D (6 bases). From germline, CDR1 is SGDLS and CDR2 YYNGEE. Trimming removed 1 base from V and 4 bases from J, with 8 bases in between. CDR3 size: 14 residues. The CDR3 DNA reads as TGTGCCAGCAGCGTAAACAGGGTCACCGGGGAGCTGTTTTTT. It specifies CASSVNRVTGELFF.

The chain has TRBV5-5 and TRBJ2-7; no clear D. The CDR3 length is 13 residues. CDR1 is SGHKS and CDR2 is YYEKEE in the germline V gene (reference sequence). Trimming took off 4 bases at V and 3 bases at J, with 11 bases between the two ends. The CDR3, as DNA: TGTGCCAGCAGCCACTCCCTCGGCTACGAGCAGTACTTC. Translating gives CASSHSLGYEQYF.

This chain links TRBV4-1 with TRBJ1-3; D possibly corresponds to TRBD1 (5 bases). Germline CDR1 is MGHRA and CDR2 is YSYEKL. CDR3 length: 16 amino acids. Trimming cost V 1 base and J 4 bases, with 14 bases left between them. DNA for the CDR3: TGCGCCAGCAGCCAAGCTCCGGGGGTTTTCGGAAACACCATATATTTT. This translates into CASSQAPGVFGNTIYF.